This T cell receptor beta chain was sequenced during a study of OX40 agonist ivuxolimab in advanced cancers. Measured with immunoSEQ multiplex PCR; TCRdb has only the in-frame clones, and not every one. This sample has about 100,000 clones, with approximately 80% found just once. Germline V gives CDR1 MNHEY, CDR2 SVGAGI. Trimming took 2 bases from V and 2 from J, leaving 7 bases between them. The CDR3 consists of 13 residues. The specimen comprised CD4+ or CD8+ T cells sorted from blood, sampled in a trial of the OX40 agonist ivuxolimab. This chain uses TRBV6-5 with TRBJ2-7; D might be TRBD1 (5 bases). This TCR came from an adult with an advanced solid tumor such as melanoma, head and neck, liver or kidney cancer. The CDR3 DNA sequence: TGTGCCAGCAGTTACGACAGTACCTACGAGCAGTACTTC. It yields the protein CASSYDSTYEQYF.